This T cell receptor beta chain is from a study of T cell repertoires in cytomegalovirus infection. One entry per CDR3 protein, called by TCRdb with MiXCR from the reads. The table has around 800,000 distinct CDR3 sequences, about 30% seen once. With regard to this clonotype: The antigen is not known.

Sequences were derived from cultured CD8+ T cells from PBMCs, sampled from culture after CMV antigen stimulation. The origin of this receptor is a human donor in good health (CMV status not recorded). Some clones in this sample may be carry-over from other donors' samples.

Here the CDR3 reads CASSLGRYKETQYF. In DNA, the CDR3 is TGTGCCAGCAGCTTAGGCAGATACAAAGAGACCCAGTACTTC. This chain links TRBV7-9 with TRBJ2-5; D remains unclear. The V end lost 1 base, the J end lost 3 bases, and 9 bases lay between the germline ends. The CDR3 is 14 amino acids. Germline V gene sequence: CDR1 SEHNR, CDR2 FQNEAQ (reference sequence).